Below, 32 T cell receptor beta chains from the same sample are listed, as sequenced in a study of CD8 T cell repertoires and HIV-1 epitope variants. TCRdb's copy holds only in-frame clones and misses some; the assay was immunoSEQ multiplex PCR. The sample comprises around 5,700 clones, 50% to 80% of which are singletons, and around two fifths rests with the top ten. What these receptors recognize is not known. The source material was cultured CD8+ T cells derived from PBMCs. These receptor sequences come from a male donor with HIV.

This chain connects TRBV6-1 to TRBJ2-2; D possibly matches TRBD1 or TRBD2 (5 bases each). The V gene's germline CDR1 is MNHNS and CDR2 SASEGT. The ends were cut back, 7 bases at V and 7 bases at J, with 13 bases in the middle. The CDR3 runs to 13 residues. The CDR3 loop is CASKPGTNGELFF. The DNA of the CDR3 is TGTGCCAGCAAGCCCGGGACCAACGGGGAGCTGTTTTTT.

This chain connects TRBV7-6 to TRBJ2-3; 9 nucleotides line up with TRBD2. Trimming removed 8 bases from V and 0 bases from J; junction bases left unmatched: 6. The CDR3 spans 15 residues. Germline values: CDR1 SGHVS, CDR2 FNYEAQ. CDR3 sequence reads: CASRISGSSTDTQYF. The CDR3 DNA is TGTGCCAGCCGTATTAGCGGGAGTAGCACAGATACGCAGTATTTT.

The chain carries TRBV28 and TRBJ2-3; maybe TRBD2 (5 bases). V lost 7 bases and J lost 6, with 14 bases in between. This CDR3 region has 13 residues. CDR1 and CDR2 (germline): MDHEN, SYDVKM. The CDR3 here is CASIHQPGDTQYF. The CDR3 DNA is TGTGCCAGCATCCACCAGCCGGGGGATACGCAGTATTTT. The variable domain in full, completed from reference TRBV28 and TRBJ2-3, reads DVKVTQSSRYLVKRTGEKVFLECVQDMDHENMFWYRQDPGLGLRLIYFSYDVKMKEKGDIPEGYSVSREKKERFSLILESASTNQTSMYLCASIHQPGDTQYFGPGTRLTVL.

This clone came up a few times. One end of the junction is discordant with germline, which a read error may explain. This sequence joins TRBV7-9 and TRBJ1-6, with D tentatively TRBD1 (5 bases). Per germline, CDR1 SEHNR and CDR2 FQNEAQ (reference sequence). The CDR3 is 16 residues long. The CDR3 DNA is TGTGCCAGCAGTTTCACGACGACAGCCTATGATTCACCCCTCCACTTT. Its protein is CASSFTTTAYDSPLHF. The variable domain in full, with the rest retrieved from reference TRBV7-9 and TRBJ1-6, is DTGVSQNPRHKITKRGQNVTFRCDPISEHNRLYWYRQTLGQGPEFLTYFQNEAQLEKSRLLSDRFSAERPKGSFSTLEIQRTEQGDSAMYLCASSFTTTAYDSPLHFGNGTRLTVT.

This sequence joins TRBV28 and TRBJ2-5, with a weak D call TRBD1 (6 bases). CDR1 and CDR2 (germline): MDHEN, SYDVKM. The CDR3 sequence is 15 residues long. The germline V and J ends were trimmed by 6 bases and 3 bases, with 17 bases remaining between them. The CDR3 sequence: CASSSSKYREETQYF. In nucleotides, the CDR3 is TGTGCCAGCAGCTCATCCAAGTACAGGGAAGAGACCCAGTACTTC.

This clone was counted between two and nine times. The rearrangement uses TRBV4-1 and TRBJ1-1; D gene ambiguous. CDR1 MGHRA and CDR2 YSYEKL come from the germline V gene. The CDR3 length is 14 residues. V lost 0 bases, J lost 8 bases, and 13 bases lay in between. CDR3 sequence reads: CASSQEVPSREAFF. The CDR3 DNA follows: TGCGCCAGCAGCCAAGAGGTCCCCTCCCGGGAAGCTTTCTTT.

The chain has TRBV19 and TRBJ2-1; 10 bases fit TRBD2. V lost 2 bases and J lost 3; bases outside the gene matches: 1. Per germline, CDR1 LNHDA and CDR2 SQIVND (reference sequence). The CDR3 length is 15 residues. This chain's CDR3 is CASSILAGDYNEQFF. The DNA for the CDR3 is TGTGCCAGTAGTATACTAGCGGGAGACTACAATGAGCAGTTCTTC. Supplemented by reference TRBV19 and TRBJ2-1, the full variable domain reads DGGITQSPKYLFRKEGQNVTLSCEQNLNHDAMYWYRQDPGQGLRLIYYSQIVNDFQKGDIAEGYSVSREKKESFPLTVTSAQKNPTAFYLCASSILAGDYNEQFFGPGTRLTVL.

This clone was detected only a few times. This sequence joins TRBV7-2 and TRBJ1-2; TRBD1 agrees at 7 bases. Germline CDR1 reads SGHTA; CDR2 reads FQGNSA. The CDR3 extends over 12 amino acids. The trim removed 8 bases at V and 4 bases at J, leaving 4 bases unmatched. CDR3 protein: CASHPGGYGYTF. The CDR3 DNA reads TGTGCCAGCCATCCAGGGGGCTATGGCTACACCTTC.

The CDR3 spells CASRRDSAPEKLFF. The CDR3 region has the DNA TGTGCAAGTCGCCGGGACAGTGCACCTGAAAAACTGTTTTTT. The chain links TRBV12-2 to TRBJ1-4; TRBD1, the table's D call, was not compared with the DNA. TRBV12-2 is a pseudogene segment. The CDR3 has 14 residues.

V is TRBV13 and J is TRBJ1-1, with D unclear. The CDR3 totals 13 residues. Trimming stripped 5 bases from V and 0 bases from J, with 7 bases between. Germline CDR1 is PRHDT and CDR2 is FYEKMQ (reference sequence). CDR3 DNA sequence: TGTGCCAGCAGCGCCTTCTTGAACACTGAAGCTTTCTTT. Amino acids: CASSAFLNTEAFF.

This clone showed up just once. CDR3 in DNA: TGTGCCAGCAGCTTAACTGAGCAGTTCTTC. Residues: CASSLTEQFF. The chain has TRBV7-9 and TRBJ2-1, with D unclear. Trimming removed 2 bases from V and 9 bases from J, with 2 bases in between. Germline V gene lookup returns CDR1 SEHNR and CDR2 FQNEAQ (reference sequence). The CDR3 sequence is 10 residues long.

The chain carries TRBV5-6 and TRBJ1-1; no clear D gene. The CDR3 has 12 amino acids. Trimming stripped 4 bases from V and 1 base from J, with 5 bases between. Germline-derived CDR1 and CDR2 are SGHDT and YYEEEE. CDR3 amino acids: CASSPGNTEAFF. The CDR3, as DNA: TGTGCCAGCAGCCCTGGGAACACTGAAGCTTTCTTT. The full variable domain, rest sourced from reference TRBV5-6 and TRBJ1-1, is DAGVTQSPTHLIKTRGQQVTLRCSPKSGHDTVSWYQQALGQGPQFIFQYYEEEERQRGNFPDRFSGHQFPNYSSELNVNALLLGDSALYLCASSPGNTEAFFGQGTRLTVV.

This sequence joins TRBV5-1 and TRBJ2-5, with 10 nucleotides matching TRBD1. There are 16 residues in the CDR3. In germline, CDR1 is SGHRS, CDR2 YFSETQ. V shed 4 bases, J shed 1 base, and the junction held 7 bases outside the gene matches. The DNA for the CDR3 is TGCGCCAGCAGCCCAAAAGACAGGGGGCTCCAAGAGACCCAGTACTTC. Its protein is CASSPKDRGLQETQYF. Combining the CDR3 with reference TRBV5-1 and TRBJ2-5 gives the whole variable domain KAGVTQTPRYLIKTRGQQVTLSCSPISGHRSVSWYQQTPGQGLQFLFEYFSETQRNKGNFPGRFSGRQFSNSRSEMNVSTLELGDSALYLCASSPKDRGLQETQYFGPGTRLLVL.

CDR3 DNA sequence: TGTGCCACCAGCCTTGAACGAGGGTCCGCCTACGAGCAGTACTTC. This sequence encodes CATSLERGSAYEQYF. The genes are TRBV15 and TRBJ2-7; D might be TRBD2 (5 bases). This CDR3 contains 15 residues. Trimming removed 5 bases at V and 2 bases at J, with 16 bases between. The germline V gene encodes CDR1 LNHNV and CDR2 YYDKDF (reference sequence).

This rearrangement joins TRBV4-3 to TRBJ1-2; 7 nucleotides match TRBD1. The length of the CDR3 is 17 residues. CDR1 and CDR2 (germline): LGHNA, YSLEER. V was clipped by 0 bases and J by 2 bases; unmatched bases: 9. The DNA for the CDR3 is TGCGCCAGCAGCCAAGATTGGACAGGCCCTGCGAACTATGGCTACACCTTC. It yields the protein CASSQDWTGPANYGYTF.

V gene TRBV6-5 combines with J gene TRBJ2-1, with 9 bases aligning to TRBD1. V lost 5 bases, J lost 15 bases, and 11 bases stayed unmatched. CDR3 length: 13 residues. Germline CDR1 and CDR2: MNHEY and SVGAGI. The CDR3 loop is CASSDQTGGFPFF. CDR3 sequence (DNA): TGTGCCAGCAGTGACCAGACAGGGGGATTTCCGTTCTTC.

Concerning this clone: At one of its ends the junction is not consistent with the germline gene, which may arise from a read error. The chain is built from TRBV29-1 and TRBJ2-5, with 7 positions matching TRBD2. Germline-derived CDR1 and CDR2 are SQVTM and ANQGSEA. This CDR3 is built from 12 residues. The CDR3 nucleotides are TGCAGCGTAGAAGCGGGAATAGAGACCCAGTACTTC. Protein product: CSVEAGIETQYF.

The gene calls are TRBV11-1 and TRBJ1-2, with D possibly matching TRBD1 (5 bases). V was clipped by 5 bases and J by 3 bases, with 13 bases between them. The CDR3 extends over 14 amino acids. Germline V lookup: CDR1 SGHAT, CDR2 FQDESV (reference sequence). This chain's CDR3 is CASSPGTSDYGYTF. The CDR3 DNA follows: TGTGCCAGCAGCCCTGGGACTTCTGACTATGGCTACACCTTC.

This clone was observed a few times. The CDR3 loop is CASSESPGGPRTGELFF. CDR3 coding DNA: TGCGCCAGCAGTGAGTCTCCGGGAGGGCCGCGGACCGGGGAGCTGTTTTTT. The V call is TRBV10-1, the J call TRBJ2-2, with TRBD2 matching over 8 bases. Trimming cost V 0 bases and J 5 bases; bases outside gene matches: 8. CDR1 is WNHNN and CDR2 is SYGVQD in the germline V gene (reference sequence). CDR3 size: 17 residues.

J is TRBJ1-2 and V is TRBV11-2, with 11 bases aligning to TRBD1. The CDR3 length is 15 residues. Germline CDR1 reads SGHAT; CDR2 reads FQNNGV. Trimming cost V 5 bases and J 7 bases; bases outside gene matches: 9. The CDR3 sequence: CASSRTGQGVLGYTF. In nucleotides, the CDR3 is TGTGCCAGCAGCAGAACGGGACAGGGGGTTCTTGGCTACACCTTC.

The rearrangement uses TRBV6-1 and TRBJ2-2; D uncertain. This CDR3 is built from 15 residues. Germline loops: CDR1 MNHNS, CDR2 SASEGT. V was trimmed by 2 bases and J by 3 bases, leaving 10 bases between them. CDR3 DNA: TGTGCCAGCAGTGAAAGGGTCTCATACACCGGGGAGCTGTTTTTT. Translation gives CASSERVSYTGELFF.

This CDR3 reads CASSLRGGTEAFF. The CDR3, as DNA: TGTGCCAGCAGCTTACGGGGAGGCACTGAAGCTTTCTTT. The J gene is TRBJ1-1, the V gene TRBV11-3; no reliable D call. The CDR3 has 13 residues. V was clipped by 2 bases and J by 4 bases, with 8 bases between them. Germline loops: CDR1 SGHNT, CDR2 YENEEA.

This clone was picked up a small number of times. J is TRBJ1-5 and V is TRBV30; 10 bases are a match to TRBD1. CDR1 is GTSNPN, CDR2 SVGIG, per germline (reference sequence). The CDR3 runs to 15 residues. V trimming: 4 bases; J trimming: 3 bases; junction bases outside the gene matches: 6. The CDR3 spells CAWTSGQGINQPQHF. The CDR3 DNA follows: TGTGCCTGGACTTCGGGACAGGGGATCAATCAGCCCCAGCATTTT.

This clone has only one observation. The gene calls are TRBV13 and TRBJ2-2; D remains ambiguous. The CDR3 totals 14 residues. V lost 0 bases and J 2 bases, leaving 4 bases between the germline ends. Germline CDR1 PRHDT, CDR2 FYEKMQ (reference sequence). Here the CDR3 DNA reads TGTGCCAGCAGCTTAGGAGGAAACACCGGGGAGCTGTTTTTT. It specifies CASSLGGNTGELFF.

This chain uses TRBV5-4 with TRBJ1-6, with 7 nucleotides matching TRBD1. This CDR3 has 14 residues. Germline V gene data show CDR1 as SGHNT and CDR2 as YYREEE (reference sequence). With 0 bases clipped from V and 11 bases from J, the junction kept 5 bases outside the gene matches. CDR3 DNA sequence: TGTGCCAGCAGCTTGGGGAGGGGGCTAACACCCCTCCACTTT. It is translated as CASSLGRGLTPLHF. Full variable domain (missing parts from reference TRBV5-4 and TRBJ1-6): ETGVTQSPTHLIKTRGQQVTLRCSSQSGHNTVSWYQQALGQGPQFIFQYYREEENGRGNFPPRFSGLQFPNYSSELNVNALELDDSALYLCASSLGRGLTPLHFGNGTRLTVT.

The rearrangement uses TRBV29-1 and TRBJ2-5; D perhaps matches TRBD1 (7 bases). The CDR3 is made up of 17 amino acids. CDR1 is SQVTM and CDR2 is ANQGSEA in the germline V gene. The ends were cut back, 0 bases at V and 0 bases at J, with 17 bases in the middle. CDR3 bases: TGCAGCGTTGAAGAGGCAGGGGGGCCCCCCTACCAAGAGACCCAGTACTTC. Protein: CSVEEAGGPPYQETQYF.

The J gene is TRBJ2-3, the V gene TRBV15; 7 bases match TRBD2. CDR1 LNHNV and CDR2 YYDKDF come from the germline V gene (reference sequence). This CDR3 comprises 15 residues. V was clipped by 6 bases and J by 3 bases; unmatched bases: 9. CDR3 in DNA: TGTGCCACCAGGGCGTGGGAGGGCCTTACAGATACGCAGTATTTT. Translating gives CATRAWEGLTDTQYF.

The rearrangement joins TRBV7-6 to TRBJ1-6; D call uncertain. Between the trimmed V and J ends, which lost 5 bases and 8 bases, there was a span of 22 bases. The CDR3 covers 17 residues. CDR1 and CDR2 (germline): SGHVS, FNYEAQ. CDR3 sequence (DNA): TGTGCCAGCAGCAACGGACCGCGATCTCGAGGTGATTCACCCCTCCACTTT. Translation gives CASSNGPRSRGDSPLHF.

This clone was counted a few times. The J gene is TRBJ1-1, the V gene TRBV11-2; 8 nucleotides agree with TRBD1. Germline V lookup: CDR1 SGHAT, CDR2 FQNNGV. This CDR3 has 15 residues. With V trimmed by 4 bases and J by 3 bases, 7 bases remained unmatched. The CDR3, as DNA: TGTGCCAGCAGCTCCGTACAGGGGGTCGACACTGAAGCTTTCTTT. Translating it yields CASSSVQGVDTEAFF.

V gene TRBV28 combines with J gene TRBJ1-5; the D is unclear. V was trimmed by 6 bases and J by 4 bases, leaving 16 bases between them. The germline V gene encodes CDR1 MDHEN and CDR2 SYDVKM. The CDR3 is made up of 15 amino acids. CDR3 protein: CASSPVGETNQPQHF. CDR3 DNA: TGTGCCAGCAGCCCCGTCGGGGAGACAAATCAGCCCCAGCATTTT.

The chain recombines TRBV11-3 with TRBJ1-1; TRBD1 agrees at 7 bases. The V and J ends lost 8 bases and 3 bases, in that order; junction bases with no gene match: 6. The CDR3 sequence is 13 residues long. The V gene's germline CDR1 is SGHNT and CDR2 YENEEA. The CDR3 coding sequence is TGTGCCAGCCGGAACAGGGGCGACACTGAAGCTTTCTTT. Translating gives CASRNRGDTEAFF.

This clone was observed a few times. This rearrangement joins TRBV7-9 to TRBJ2-1; TRBD2 matches 8 bases. The germline V gene has CDR1 SEHNR and CDR2 FQNEAQ (reference sequence). This CDR3 has 17 residues. Trimming at V came to 5 bases and at J to 0 bases, leaving 9 bases not matched to a gene. CDR3 region: CASSGDAGGYSYNEQFF. In DNA form, the CDR3 reads TGTGCCAGCAGCGGAGATGCGGGAGGTTACTCCTACAATGAGCAGTTCTTC.